This TCR beta chain is from a study of OX40 agonist ivuxolimab in advanced cancers. Study-level findings and limits: On average, CD8+ T cells showed a greater number of expanded clones than CD4+.

Assay: immunoSEQ multiplex PCR; the TCRdb copy retains only in-frame clones and omits some. Among tens of thousands of clones listed, about 85% were seen once. From germline, CDR1 is MRHNA and CDR2 SNTAGT. The CDR3 loop spans 13 amino acids. Trimming cost V 3 bases and J 4 bases; bases outside gene matches: 1. Remarks on this clone: Its antigen is unknown. This CDR3 is also generated by other DNA sequences in the sample.

This receptor was taken from an adult with an advanced solid tumor such as melanoma, head and neck, liver or kidney cancer. The chain recombines TRBV6-4 with TRBJ1-2, with TRBD1 matching over 8 bases. Sample: CD4+ or CD8+ T cells sorted from blood, taken in a trial of the OX40 agonist ivuxolimab. CDR3 in DNA: TGTGCCAGCAGTGAAACAGGGGGCTATGGCTACACCTTC. This gives the protein CASSETGGYGYTF.